The sequence of this T cell receptor beta chain was determined in a study of early T cells in non-severe SARS-CoV-2 infection. TCRdb fed the 5' RACE reads into MiXCR, producing one record per CDR3 protein. The data hold 70,000 to 80,000 distinct CDR3 sequences, with around 12% observed a single time. Sequences were derived from whole blood, sampled at baseline. This TCR was sampled from an adult who was a healthcare worker with PCR-confirmed SARS-CoV-2 infection or an uninfected control (not recorded which).

The CDR3 nucleotides read TGTGCCAGCAGCCCTACTTTGGGGCGGTCCTACGAGCAGTACTTC. Residues: CASSPTLGRSYEQYF. The rearrangement links TRBV13 to TRBJ2-7, with D maybe TRBD1 (5 bases). The CDR3 extends over 15 amino acids. CDR1 is PRHDT and CDR2 is FYEKMQ in the germline V gene (reference sequence). Trimming took 5 bases from V and 1 from J, leaving 15 bases between them.